This T cell receptor (beta chain) was identified during a study of cytomegalovirus exposure and HLA in healthy donors. Whole-study results and caveats: As confirmed in vitro, three CMV-associated chains were specific for CMV antigens. It was about 150 TCR beta chains that were listed as cytomegalovirus-associated. Subsequent analysis showed first-cohort TCR clusters tending to co-occur in around 110 validation repertoires.

Per the germline V gene, CDR1 is SGDLS and CDR2 is YYNGEE. The CDR3 covers 17 residues. Trimming took 4 bases from V and 4 from J; bases not matched to a gene: 10. The method was immunoSEQ multiplex PCR; TCRdb's version includes in-frame clones alone and lacks a portion of them. The sample lists 300,000 to 400,000 clones, just over 85% occurring once. About this clone: Antigen unknown.

The sequenced sample consisted of PBMCs. The J gene is TRBJ2-5, the V gene TRBV9; 13 nucleotides agree with TRBD2. This sequence was found in a woman under 30 in good health and CMV-seronegative. The CDR3 DNA reads TGTGCCAGCAGCATGCGGACTAGCGGGAGTCTTTCAGAGACCCAGTACTTC. Translated, it gives CASSMRTSGSLSETQYF.